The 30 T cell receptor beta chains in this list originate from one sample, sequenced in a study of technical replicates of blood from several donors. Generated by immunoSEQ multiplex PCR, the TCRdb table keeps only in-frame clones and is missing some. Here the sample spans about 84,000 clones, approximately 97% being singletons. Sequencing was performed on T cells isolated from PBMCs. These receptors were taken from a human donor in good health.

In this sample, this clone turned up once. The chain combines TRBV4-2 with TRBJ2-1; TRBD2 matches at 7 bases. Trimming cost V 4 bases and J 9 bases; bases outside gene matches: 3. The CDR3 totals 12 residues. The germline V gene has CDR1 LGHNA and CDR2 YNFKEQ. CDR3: CASSPSGFEQFF. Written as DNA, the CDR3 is TGTGCCAGCAGCCCTAGCGGATTTGAGCAGTTCTTC.

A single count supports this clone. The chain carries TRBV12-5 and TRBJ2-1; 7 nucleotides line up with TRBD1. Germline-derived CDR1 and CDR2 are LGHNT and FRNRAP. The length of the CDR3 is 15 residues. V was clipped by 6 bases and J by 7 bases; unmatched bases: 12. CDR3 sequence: CASGLLQGSENEQFF. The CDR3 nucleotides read TGTGCTAGTGGCCTTCTACAGGGGTCGGAGAATGAGCAGTTCTTC.

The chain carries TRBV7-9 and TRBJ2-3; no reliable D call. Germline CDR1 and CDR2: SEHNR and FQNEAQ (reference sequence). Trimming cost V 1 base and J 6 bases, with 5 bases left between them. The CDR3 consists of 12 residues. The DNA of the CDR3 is TGTGCCAGCAGCTTAGGGCCGGATACGCAGTATTTT. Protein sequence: CASSLGPDTQYF.

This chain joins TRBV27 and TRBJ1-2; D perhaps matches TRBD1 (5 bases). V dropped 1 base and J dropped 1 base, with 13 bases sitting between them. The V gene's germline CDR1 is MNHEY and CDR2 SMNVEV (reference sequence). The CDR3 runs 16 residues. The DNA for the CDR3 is TGTGCCAGCAGTTTATACGGGGGGTCAGGTAACTATGGCTACACCTTC. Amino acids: CASSLYGGSGNYGYTF.

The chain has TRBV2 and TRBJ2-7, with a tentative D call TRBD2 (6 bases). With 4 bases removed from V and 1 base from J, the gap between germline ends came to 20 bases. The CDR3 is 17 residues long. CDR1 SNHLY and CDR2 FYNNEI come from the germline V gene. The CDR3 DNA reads TGTGCCAGCAGTGGGATTAAGAGACTAGTTTTGTCCTACGAGCAGTACTTC. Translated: CASSGIKRLVLSYEQYF.

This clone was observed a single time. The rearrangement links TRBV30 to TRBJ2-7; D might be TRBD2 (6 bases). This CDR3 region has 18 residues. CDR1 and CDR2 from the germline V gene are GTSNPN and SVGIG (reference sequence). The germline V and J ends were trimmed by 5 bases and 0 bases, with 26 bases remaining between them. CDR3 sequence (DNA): TGTGCCTGGGAACTCCTCGACCGTAACGGGGGAGACTCCTACGAGCAGTACTTC. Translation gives CAWELLDRNGGDSYEQYF.

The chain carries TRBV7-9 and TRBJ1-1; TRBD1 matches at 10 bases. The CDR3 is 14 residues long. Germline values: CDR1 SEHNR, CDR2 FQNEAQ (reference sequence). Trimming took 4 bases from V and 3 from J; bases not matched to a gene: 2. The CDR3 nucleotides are TGTGCCAGCAGCTACGGACAGGGGGACACTGAAGCTTTCTTT. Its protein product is CASSYGQGDTEAFF.

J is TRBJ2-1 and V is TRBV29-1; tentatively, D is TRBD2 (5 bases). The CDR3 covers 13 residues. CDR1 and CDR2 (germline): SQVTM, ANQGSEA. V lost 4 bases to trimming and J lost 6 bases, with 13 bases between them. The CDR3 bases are TGCAGCGTTGGAGCGGCTAGCAGCAATGAGCAGTTCTTC. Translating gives CSVGAASSNEQFF.

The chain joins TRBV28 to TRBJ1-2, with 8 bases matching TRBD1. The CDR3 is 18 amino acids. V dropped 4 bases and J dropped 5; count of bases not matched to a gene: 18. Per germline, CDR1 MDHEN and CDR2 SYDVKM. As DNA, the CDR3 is TGTGCCAGCAGTTCTCCAGGGGGCTCTTTCGGAAAACGATATGGCTACACCTTC. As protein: CASSSPGGSFGKRYGYTF.

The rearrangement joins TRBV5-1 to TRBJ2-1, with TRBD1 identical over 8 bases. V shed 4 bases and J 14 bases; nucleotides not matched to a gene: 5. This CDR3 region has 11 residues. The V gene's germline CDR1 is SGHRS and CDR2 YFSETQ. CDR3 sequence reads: CASSVDRDKFF. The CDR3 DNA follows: TGCGCCAGCAGCGTGGACAGGGACAAGTTCTTC.

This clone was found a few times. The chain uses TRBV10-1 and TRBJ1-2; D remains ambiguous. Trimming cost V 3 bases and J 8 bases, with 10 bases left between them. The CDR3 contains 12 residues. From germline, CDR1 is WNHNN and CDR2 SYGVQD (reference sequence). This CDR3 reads CASSEDRLGYTF. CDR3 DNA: TGCGCCAGCAGTGAAGATCGGTTAGGCTACACCTTC.

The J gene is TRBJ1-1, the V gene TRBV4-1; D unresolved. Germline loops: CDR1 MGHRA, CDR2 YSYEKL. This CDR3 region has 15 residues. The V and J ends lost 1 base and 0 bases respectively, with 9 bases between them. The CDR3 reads CASSQAAGVNTEAFF. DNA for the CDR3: TGCGCCAGCAGCCAAGCCGCGGGAGTGAACACTGAAGCTTTCTTT.

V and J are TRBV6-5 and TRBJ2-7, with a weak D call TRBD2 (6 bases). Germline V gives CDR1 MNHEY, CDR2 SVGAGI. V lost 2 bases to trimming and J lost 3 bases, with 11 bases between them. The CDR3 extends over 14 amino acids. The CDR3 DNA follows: TGTGCCAGCAGTTACGCGGGGAACAACTACGAGCAGTACTTC. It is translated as CASSYAGNNYEQYF.

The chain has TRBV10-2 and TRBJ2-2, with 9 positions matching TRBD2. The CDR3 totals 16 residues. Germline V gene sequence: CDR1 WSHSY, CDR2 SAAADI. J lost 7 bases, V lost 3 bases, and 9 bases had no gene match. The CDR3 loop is CASSDHSGGRGGELFF. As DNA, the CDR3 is TGCGCCAGCAGTGACCATAGCGGGGGACGGGGCGGGGAGCTGTTTTTT.

CDR3 nucleotides: TGCGCCACCAGACCGTTAGAGGGCACAGATACGCAGTATTTT. Its translation is CATRPLEGTDTQYF. The chain couples TRBV5-1 to TRBJ2-3; D is uncertain. This CDR3 contains 14 residues. Trimming stripped 9 bases from V and 1 base from J, with 15 bases between. CDR1 SGHRS and CDR2 YFSETQ come from the germline V gene.

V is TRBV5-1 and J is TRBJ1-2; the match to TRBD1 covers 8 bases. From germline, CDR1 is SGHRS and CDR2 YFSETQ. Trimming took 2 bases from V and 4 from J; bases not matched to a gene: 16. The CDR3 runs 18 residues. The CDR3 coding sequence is TGCGCCAGCAGCTTCGGCGGGGGGGGCAGGGGGCCAAGCTATGGCTACACCTTC. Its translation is CASSFGGGGRGPSYGYTF.

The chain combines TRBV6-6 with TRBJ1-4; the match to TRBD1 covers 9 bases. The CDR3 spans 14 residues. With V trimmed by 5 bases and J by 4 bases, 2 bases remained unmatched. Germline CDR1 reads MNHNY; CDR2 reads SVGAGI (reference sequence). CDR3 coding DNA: TGTGCCAGCAGTACAGGGGGCGATAATGAAAAACTGTTTTTT. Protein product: CASSTGGDNEKLFF.

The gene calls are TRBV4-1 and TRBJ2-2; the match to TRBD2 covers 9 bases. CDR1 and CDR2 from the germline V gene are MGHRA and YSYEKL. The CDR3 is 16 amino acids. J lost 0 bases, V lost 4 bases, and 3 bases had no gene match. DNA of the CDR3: TGCGCCAGCAGCCTGACTAGCGGTGCGAACACCGGGGAGCTGTTTTTT. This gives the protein CASSLTSGANTGELFF.

CDR3 sequence (DNA): TGTGCCAGCAGCTTCACAGGGAATGGGGAGACCCAGTACTTC. It yields the protein CASSFTGNGETQYF. The J gene is TRBJ2-5, the V gene TRBV11-2, with a possible D match to TRBD1 (6 bases). The CDR3 is made up of 14 amino acids. CDR1 is SGHAT, CDR2 FQNNGV, per germline. Trimming pared 3 bases from V and 5 bases from J, leaving 13 bases between.

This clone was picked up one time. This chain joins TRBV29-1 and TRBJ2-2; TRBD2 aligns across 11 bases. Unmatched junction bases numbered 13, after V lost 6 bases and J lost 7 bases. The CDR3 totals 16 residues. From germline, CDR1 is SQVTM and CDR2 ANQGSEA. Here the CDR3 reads CSVEISGRARDGELFF. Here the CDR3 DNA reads TGCAGCGTCGAGATTAGCGGGAGGGCCCGTGACGGGGAGCTGTTTTTT.

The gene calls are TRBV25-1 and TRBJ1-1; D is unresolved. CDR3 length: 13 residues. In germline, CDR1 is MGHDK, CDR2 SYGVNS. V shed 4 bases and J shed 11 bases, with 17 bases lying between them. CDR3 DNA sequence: TGTGCCAGCAGTGGAACCCTAGAAGGTGAGGCTTTCTTT. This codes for CASSGTLEGEAFF.

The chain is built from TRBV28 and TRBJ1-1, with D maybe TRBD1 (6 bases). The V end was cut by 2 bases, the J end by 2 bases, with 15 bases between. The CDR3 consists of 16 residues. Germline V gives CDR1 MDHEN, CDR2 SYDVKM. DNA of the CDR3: TGTGCCAGCAGTTTAGGAGGACAGAGGGCTAACACTGAAGCTTTCTTT. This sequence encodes CASSLGGQRANTEAFF.

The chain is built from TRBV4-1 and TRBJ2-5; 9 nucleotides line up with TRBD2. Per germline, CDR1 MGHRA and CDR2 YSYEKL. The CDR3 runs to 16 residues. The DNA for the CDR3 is TGCGCAAGCCGGCTAGCGGGACAAAGCCCCGAAGAGACCCAGTACTTC. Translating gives CASRLAGQSPEETQYF.

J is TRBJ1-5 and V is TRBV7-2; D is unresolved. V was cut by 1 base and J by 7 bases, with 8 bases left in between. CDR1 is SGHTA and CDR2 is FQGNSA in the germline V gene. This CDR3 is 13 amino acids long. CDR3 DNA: TGTGCCAGCAGCTTAGGAGGCGGGCAGCCCCAGCATTTT. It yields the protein CASSLGGGQPQHF.

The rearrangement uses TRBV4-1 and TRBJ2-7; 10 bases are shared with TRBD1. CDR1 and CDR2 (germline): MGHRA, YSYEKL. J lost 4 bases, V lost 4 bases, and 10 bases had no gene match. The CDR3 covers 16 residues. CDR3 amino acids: CASSLTPWDRGYEQYF. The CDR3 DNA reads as TGCGCCAGCAGCCTCACGCCCTGGGACAGGGGTTACGAGCAGTACTTC.

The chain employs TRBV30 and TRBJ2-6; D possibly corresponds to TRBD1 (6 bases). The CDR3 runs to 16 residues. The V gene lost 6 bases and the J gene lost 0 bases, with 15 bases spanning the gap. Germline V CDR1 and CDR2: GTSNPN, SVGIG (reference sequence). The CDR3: CACTQGSYSGANVLTF. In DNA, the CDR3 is TGTGCCTGTACCCAGGGGTCGTACTCTGGGGCCAACGTCCTGACTTTC.

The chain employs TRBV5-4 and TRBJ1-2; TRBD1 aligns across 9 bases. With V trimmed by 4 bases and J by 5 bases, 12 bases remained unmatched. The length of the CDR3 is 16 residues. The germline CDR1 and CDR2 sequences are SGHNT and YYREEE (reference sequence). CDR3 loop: CASSQILQGAEYGYTF. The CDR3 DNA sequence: TGTGCCAGCAGCCAGATACTACAGGGGGCCGAGTATGGCTACACCTTC.

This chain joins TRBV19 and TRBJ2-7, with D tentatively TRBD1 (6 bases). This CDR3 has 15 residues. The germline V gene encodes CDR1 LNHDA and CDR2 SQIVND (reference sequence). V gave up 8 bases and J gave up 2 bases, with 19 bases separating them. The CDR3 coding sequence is TGTGCCAGTGCCTCAGGGGCTTGGCCTACCTACGAGCAGTACTTC. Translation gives CASASGAWPTYEQYF. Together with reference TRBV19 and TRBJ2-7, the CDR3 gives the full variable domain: DGGITQSPKYLFRKEGQNVTLSCEQNLNHDAMYWYRQDPGQGLRLIYYSQIVNDFQKGDIAEGYSVSREKKESFPLTVTSAQKNPTAFYLCASASGAWPTYEQYFGPGTRLTVT.

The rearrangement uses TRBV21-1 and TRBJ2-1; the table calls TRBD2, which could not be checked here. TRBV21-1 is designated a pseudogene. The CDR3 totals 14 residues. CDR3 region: CASSNGRGTNEQFF. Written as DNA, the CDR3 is TGTGCCAGCAGCAATGGGAGGGGAACTAATGAGCAGTTCTTC.

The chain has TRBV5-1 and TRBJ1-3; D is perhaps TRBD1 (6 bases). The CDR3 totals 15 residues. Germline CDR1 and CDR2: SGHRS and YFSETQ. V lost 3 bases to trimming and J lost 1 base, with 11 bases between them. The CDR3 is CASSSLGGSGNTIYF. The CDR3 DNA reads TGCGCCAGCAGCTCCTTAGGGGGTTCTGGAAACACCATATATTTT.